The 9 T cell receptor beta chains listed next were all sequenced from one sample in a study of early T cells in non-severe SARS-CoV-2 infection (dated by TCRdb to the early 2020s). The library was generated by 5' RACE. The sequencing machine was a NextSeq 500. In TCRdb, the public reads were trimmed at Q25 with fastp and aligned with MiXCR, with productive beta chains retained. CDR3 protein sequences are deduplicated, and each keeps its most common genes and DNA. The sample contains fewer than 9,500 distinct CDR3 sequences, about 5% of them found a single time. The biggest ten clones account for roughly 10% of the sample. The specimen was whole blood. The receptors here all came from an adult who was a healthcare worker with PCR-confirmed SARS-CoV-2 infection or an uninfected control (not recorded which).

Ten or more counts support this clonotype. CDR3 sequence reads: CASSEYRGPGNTIYF. Written as DNA, the CDR3 is TGCGCCAGCAGTGAATACAGGGGGCCTGGAAACACCATATATTTT. The chain links TRBV10-1 to TRBJ1-3; 9 positions agree with TRBD1. V lost 3 bases, J lost 2 bases, and 2 bases stayed unmatched. Germline loops: CDR1 WNHNN, CDR2 SYGVQD (reference sequence). This CDR3 has 15 amino acids.

This clonotype was seen many times. Here the CDR3 reads CASSLALSEQYF. The CDR3 DNA follows: TGTGCCAGCAGCTTAGCCCTTTCCGAGCAGTACTTC. The chain joins TRBV13 to TRBJ2-7, with unresolved D. The CDR3 has 12 residues. V lost 1 base and J 6 bases, leaving 7 bases between the germline ends. The germline gives CDR1 PRHDT, CDR2 FYEKMQ (reference sequence).

This clonotype is classed as medium-sized. CDR3 region: CASSTLGGNEQFF. The CDR3 DNA is TGTGCCAGCAGCACTCTCGGAGGGAATGAGCAGTTCTTC. V and J are TRBV7-2 and TRBJ2-1; TRBD2 is a possible D gene (6 bases). The V gene lost 5 bases and the J gene lost 7 bases, with 12 bases spanning the gap. Germline V gene data show CDR1 as SGHTA and CDR2 as FQGNSA. The CDR3 runs to 13 residues.

This clonotype was seen at least ten times. This rearrangement joins TRBV6-6 to TRBJ2-7; D uncertain. Trimming took 6 bases from V and 3 from J, leaving 15 bases between them. CDR1 is MNHNY and CDR2 is SVGAGI in the germline V gene (reference sequence). The CDR3 spans 14 residues. CDR3 sequence: CASSESPMYYEQYV. CDR3 in DNA: TGTGCCAGCAGCGAATCTCCCATGTACTACGAGCAGTACGTC.

This clonotype was found many times. V and J are TRBV6-1 and TRBJ2-3; 12 bases fit TRBD2. This CDR3 has 15 amino acids. Germline-derived CDR1 and CDR2 are MNHNS and SASEGT. Losses at the gene ends were 10 bases for V and 2 bases for J; bases not matched to a gene: 7. This chain's CDR3 is CATSTSGRPTDTQYF. Written as DNA, the CDR3 is TGTGCCACTTCGACTAGCGGGAGACCCACAGATACGCAGTATTTT.

This clonotype qualifies as medium-sized. The V and J genes are TRBV7-9 and TRBJ1-5, with a possible D match to TRBD1 (5 bases). CDR1 is SEHNR and CDR2 is FQNEAQ in the germline V gene (reference sequence). Trimming pared 3 bases from V and 7 bases from J, leaving 13 bases between. The CDR3 loop spans 14 amino acids. The CDR3 spells CASSLSGRGQPQHF. The CDR3 coding sequence is TGTGCCAGCAGCTTGAGTGGAAGGGGACAGCCCCAGCATTTT.

In its sample, this clonotype was seen many times. The V call is TRBV28, the J call TRBJ2-7; D is ambiguous. CDR1 is MDHEN and CDR2 is SYDVKM in the germline V gene. The germline V and J ends were trimmed by 3 bases and 4 bases, with 16 bases remaining between them. The CDR3 totals 15 residues. CDR3 nucleotide sequence: TGTGCCAGCAGTTTGCCCCGACTGGGCTATTACGAGCAGTACTTC. Translating gives CASSLPRLGYYEQYF.

This clonotype was found a few times. Since a much larger clone is just one base distant, this may be a read error. The chain joins TRBV11-2 to TRBJ2-7; D is unresolved. The CDR3 runs to 14 residues. The ends were cut back, 3 bases at V and 3 bases at J, with 12 bases in the middle. CDR1 and CDR2 from the germline V gene are SGHAT and FQNNGV. The CDR3 nucleotides read TGTGCCAGCAGCTTTATCCAGCAGAACTACGAGCAGTACGTC. Amino acids: CASSFIQQNYEQYV.

There are a few counts of this clonotype. This sequence joins TRBV20-1 and TRBJ2-3; 7 bases fit TRBD2. J gave up 7 bases and V 5 bases, and 9 bases lay outside the gene matches. This CDR3 has 13 residues. Germline CDR1 is DFQATT and CDR2 is SNEGSKA (reference sequence). For the CDR3, the DNA is TGCAGTGCTCTAGCGGACCAATCTCATACGCAGTATTTT. This encodes CSALADQSHTQYF.